This TCR beta chain derives from a study of T cell repertoires in cytomegalovirus infection. The overall study: The authors used CMV epitopes that were HLA-C-restricted (recently identified) and HLA-B-restricted (well studied). Evidence of both CMV infection and a matching HLA type came from public TCR beta signatures. Overall study results and limits: HLA-C-restricted, CMV-specific TCR beta clonotypes were dominant ex vivo.

TCRdb reprocessed the reads with MiXCR, giving one entry per CDR3 protein. The sample contains roughly 920,000 distinct CDR3 sequences, about a third of which appear only once. There are 14 residues in the CDR3. V was pared by 5 bases and J by 4 bases, with 11 bases between. This clonotype was found a few times. The antigen is undetermined. The genes are TRBV12-3 or TRBV12-4 and TRBJ2-2; D ambiguous. The sequenced sample was cultured CD8+ T cells from PBMCs, obtained from culture after CMV antigen stimulation. This receptor was taken from a human donor in good health (CMV status not recorded). Some clones in this sample may be carry-over from other donors' samples. The DNA for the CDR3 is TGTGCCAGCAGTCTAAGATATGGCACCGGGGAGCTGTTTTTT. Protein sequence: CASSLRYGTGELFF.